The present T cell receptor beta chain was sequenced within a study of T cells in tumors after PD-1 blockade. In the study overall: Excluded were patients with checkpoint blockade, immunosuppressants, or radiotherapy or other anti-cancer therapy within 4 weeks. Whole-study findings and limits: Peripheral recruitment is suggested, as some novel exhausted tumor clones were in pre-treatment blood.

The data were produced by immunoSEQ multiplex PCR, yet TCRdb's version contains in-frame clones alone and is incomplete. The sample has about 33,000 clones, 78% seen once. V lost 4 bases and J 0 bases, leaving 11 bases between the germline ends. The germline gives CDR1 SGDLS, CDR2 YYNGEE. The CDR3 totals 15 residues. As regards this clone: The antigen remains unidentified.

The material sequenced was PBMCs, taken before anti-PD-1 treatment. This clonotype was sampled from a human donor with basal cell carcinoma. The rearrangement uses TRBV9 and TRBJ1-5; D ambiguous. The CDR3 reads CASSLDGLSNQPQHF. The DNA for the CDR3 is TGTGCCAGCAGCCTAGACGGACTTAGCAATCAGCCCCAGCATTTT.